Below, 2 T cell receptor beta chains from the same sample are listed, as sequenced in a study of blood T cell repertoires in COVID-19. Profiling relied on immunoSEQ multiplex PCR, and the TCRdb table lists in-frame clones only, not all of them. The sample gives just over 350,000 clones, approximately 86% of which show up once; roughly 7.2% is in the top ten. Sequenced material: peripheral blood. The source of these receptors is a woman aged 55-75 years with COVID-19, enrolled during active disease.

The chain carries TRBV19 and TRBJ1-4; possible D gene TRBD1, 6 bases. The CDR3 consists of 17 residues. CDR1 LNHDA and CDR2 SQIVND come from the germline V gene (reference sequence). V lost 4 bases and J 4 bases, leaving 19 bases between the germline ends. The CDR3 is CASSTFLRTVDNEKLFF. In DNA, the CDR3 is TGTGCCAGTAGTACCTTTCTTAGGACAGTGGATAATGAAAAACTGTTTTTT.

The chain is built from TRBV5-8 and TRBJ1-1; 8 nucleotides agree with TRBD1. From germline, CDR1 is SGHTS and CDR2 YDEGEE. This CDR3 is 15 amino acids long. V trimming: 0 bases; J trimming: 4 bases; junction bases outside the gene matches: 5. CDR3 sequence (DNA): TGTGCCAGCAGCTTGGAGGACAGGGTTGGCACTGAAGCTTTCTTT. Its protein product is CASSLEDRVGTEAFF.